A single sample is the source of the 9 T cell receptor beta chains below, sequenced in a study of T cell responses to AZD1222 COVID-19 vaccine. The protocol was immunoSEQ multiplex PCR, while the TCRdb copy is restricted to in-frame clones and leaves out a portion. The data hold some 80,000 clones, with about 82% observed a single time. This specimen was peripheral blood, taken on day 0 of AZD1222 vaccination. These receptors were collected from an adult in good health.

The chain has TRBV4-2 and TRBJ1-1; perhaps TRBD1 as D (6 bases). CDR3 length equals 14 residues. Trimming left V 4 bases short and J 4 bases short, with 13 bases between. CDR1 and CDR2 (germline): LGHNA, YNFKEQ. CDR3 coding DNA: TGTGCCAGCAGCCCCGGGGGGCCCGGCACTGAAGCTTTCTTT. This encodes CASSPGGPGTEAFF.

A single count supports this clone. V and J are TRBV10-3 and TRBJ2-3, with D maybe TRBD2 (6 bases). Trimming took off 7 bases at V and 1 base at J, with 12 bases between the two ends. There are 14 residues in the CDR3. Germline CDR1 reads ENHRY; CDR2 reads SYGVKD. CDR3 sequence (DNA): TGTGCCATCAAAACGGGACTGGGCACAGATACGCAGTATTTT. Translation: CAIKTGLGTDTQYF.

The chain couples TRBV4-3 to TRBJ2-1; no reliable D call. CDR1 is LGHNA, CDR2 YSLEER, per germline. With 0 bases removed from V and 4 bases from J, the gap between germline ends came to 7 bases. This CDR3 spans 14 amino acids. CDR3 region: CASSQELTYNEQFF. CDR3 in DNA: TGCGCCAGCAGCCAAGAACTTACGTACAATGAGCAGTTCTTC.

The rearrangement uses TRBV24-1 and TRBJ2-1; possibly TRBD2 for D (5 bases). Trimming shortened V by 3 bases and J by 7 bases, and 12 bases separated the two germline ends. Germline V CDR1 and CDR2: KGHDR, SFDVKD. The CDR3 loop spans 14 amino acids. The CDR3 sequence: CATSDRSLANEQFF. CDR3 sequence (DNA): TGTGCCACCAGTGATCGTTCTCTAGCAAATGAGCAGTTCTTC.

Only one count was recorded for this clone. This sequence joins TRBV9 and TRBJ1-5; D gene ambiguous. Looked up from germline, CDR1 is SGDLS and CDR2 is YYNGEE. V was cut by 0 bases and J by 3 bases, with 7 bases left in between. CDR3 size: 14 residues. The CDR3 region has the DNA TGTGCCAGCAGCGTAGGGAACACCAATCAGCCCCAGCATTTT. Translated, it gives CASSVGNTNQPQHF. The whole variable domain, remainder taken from reference TRBV9 and TRBJ1-5, is DSGVTQTPKHLITATGQRVTLRCSPRSGDLSVYWYQQSLDQGLQFLIQYYNGEERAKGNILERFSAQQFPDLHSELNLSSLELGDSALYFCASSVGNTNQPQHFGDGTRLSIL.

The V and J genes are TRBV5-1 and TRBJ2-4; 10 bases line up with TRBD2. CDR3 length equals 14 residues. Looked up from germline, CDR1 is SGHRS and CDR2 is YFSETQ. Trimming at V came to 3 bases and at J to 8 bases, leaving 5 bases not matched to a gene. Written as DNA, the CDR3 is TGCGCCAGCAGCTCTACTAGCGGGGAGGACATTCAGTACTTC. Translation gives CASSSTSGEDIQYF. The full variable domain, with the rest looked up from reference TRBV5-1 and TRBJ2-4, is KAGVTQTPRYLIKTRGQQVTLSCSPISGHRSVSWYQQTPGQGLQFLFEYFSETQRNKGNFPGRFSGRQFSNSRSEMNVSTLELGDSALYLCASSSTSGEDIQYFGAGTRLSVL.

The chain joins TRBV3-1 (or the pseudogene TRBV3-2) to TRBJ2-3, with D perhaps TRBD1 (6 bases). CDR1 LGHDT and CDR2 YNNKEL come from the germline V gene (reference sequence). The length of the CDR3 is 14 residues. V gave up 1 base and J gave up 8 bases, with 13 bases separating them. The CDR3 reads CASSQVVGAATQYF. The CDR3 nucleotides are TGTGCCAGCAGCCAAGTAGTGGGGGCCGCTACGCAGTATTTT.

The rearrangement joins TRBV7-3 to TRBJ2-1; D possibly corresponds to TRBD1 (6 bases). The CDR3 is 16 amino acids. Trimming removed 0 bases from V and 4 bases from J, with 13 bases in between. The germline gives CDR1 SGHTA, CDR2 FQGTGA. The DNA for the CDR3 is TGTGCCAGCAGCTTAACGTCCGCCAGGGGATACAATGAGCAGTTCTTC. It codes for CASSLTSARGYNEQFF.

This clone showed up just a few times. The chain joins TRBV7-3 to TRBJ2-6; TRBD1 agrees at 7 bases. V lost 6 bases and J lost 4; bases outside the gene matches: 6. Germline V lookup: CDR1 SGHTA, CDR2 FQGTGA. The CDR3 spans 15 residues. CDR3 loop: CASRSTGAGANVLTF. CDR3 DNA sequence: TGTGCCAGCAGATCCACAGGGGCCGGGGCCAACGTCCTGACTTTC.